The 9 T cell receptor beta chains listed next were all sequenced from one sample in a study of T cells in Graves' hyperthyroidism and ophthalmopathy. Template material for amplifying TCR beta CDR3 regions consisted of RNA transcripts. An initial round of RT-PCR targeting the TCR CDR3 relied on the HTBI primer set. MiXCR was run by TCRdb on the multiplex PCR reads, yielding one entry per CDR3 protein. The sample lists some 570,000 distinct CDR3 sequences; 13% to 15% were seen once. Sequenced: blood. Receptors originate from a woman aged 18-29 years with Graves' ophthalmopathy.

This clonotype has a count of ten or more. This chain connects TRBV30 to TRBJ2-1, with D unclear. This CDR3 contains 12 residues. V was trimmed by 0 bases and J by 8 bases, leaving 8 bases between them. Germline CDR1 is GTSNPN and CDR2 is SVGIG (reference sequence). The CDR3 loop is CAWSVRMDEQFF. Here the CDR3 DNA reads TGTGCCTGGAGTGTAAGGATGGATGAGCAGTTCTTC.

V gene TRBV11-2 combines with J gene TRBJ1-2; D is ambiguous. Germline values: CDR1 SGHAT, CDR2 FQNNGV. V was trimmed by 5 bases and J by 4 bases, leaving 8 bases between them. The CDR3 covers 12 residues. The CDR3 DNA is TGTGCCAGCAGCCCGACTCTCTATGGCTACACCTTC. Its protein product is CASSPTLYGYTF.

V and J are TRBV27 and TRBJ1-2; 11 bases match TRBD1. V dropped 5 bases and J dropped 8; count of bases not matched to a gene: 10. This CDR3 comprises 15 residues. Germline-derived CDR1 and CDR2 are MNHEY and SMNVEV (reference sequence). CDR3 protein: CASSQWTGGYGGYTF. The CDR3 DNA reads TGTGCCAGCAGTCAATGGACAGGGGGCTATGGGGGCTACACCTTC.

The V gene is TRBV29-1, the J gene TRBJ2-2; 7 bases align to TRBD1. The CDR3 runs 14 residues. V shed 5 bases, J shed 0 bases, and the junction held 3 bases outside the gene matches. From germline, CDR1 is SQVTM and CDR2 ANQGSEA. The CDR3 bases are TGCAGCGTTTTTGGGACAGCGAACACCGGGGAGCTGTTTTTT. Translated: CSVFGTANTGELFF.

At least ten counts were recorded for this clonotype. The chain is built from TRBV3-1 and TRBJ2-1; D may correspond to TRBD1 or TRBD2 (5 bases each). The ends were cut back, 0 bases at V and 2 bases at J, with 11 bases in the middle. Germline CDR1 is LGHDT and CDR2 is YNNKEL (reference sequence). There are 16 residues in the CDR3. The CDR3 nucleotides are TGTGCCAGCAGCCAAGAACTAGGGGCGCCCTACAATGAGCAGTTCTTC. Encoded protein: CASSQELGAPYNEQFF.

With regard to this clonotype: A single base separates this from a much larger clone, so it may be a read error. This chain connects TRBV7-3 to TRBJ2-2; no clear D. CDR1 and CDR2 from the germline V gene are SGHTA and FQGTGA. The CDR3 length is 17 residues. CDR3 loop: CASSLAVGESNTRELFF. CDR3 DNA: TGTGCCAGCAGCCTCGCGGTAGGCGAATCGAACACCAGGGAGCTGTTTTTT.

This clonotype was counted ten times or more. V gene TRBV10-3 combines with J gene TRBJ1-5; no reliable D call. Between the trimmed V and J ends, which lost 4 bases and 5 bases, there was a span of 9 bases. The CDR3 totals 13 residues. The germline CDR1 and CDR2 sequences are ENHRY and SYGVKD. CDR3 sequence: CAISGTGDQPQHF. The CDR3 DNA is TGTGCCATCAGTGGTACCGGAGATCAGCCCCAGCATTTT.

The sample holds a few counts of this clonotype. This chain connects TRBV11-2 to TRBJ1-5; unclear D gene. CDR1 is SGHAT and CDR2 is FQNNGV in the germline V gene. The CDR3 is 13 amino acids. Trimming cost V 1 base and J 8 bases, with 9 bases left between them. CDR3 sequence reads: CASSLGREEPQHF. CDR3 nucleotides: TGTGCCAGCAGCTTAGGCAGAGAAGAGCCCCAGCATTTT. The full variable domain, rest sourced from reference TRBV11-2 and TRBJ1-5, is EAGVAQSPRYKIIEKRQSVAFWCNPISGHATLYWYQQILGQGPKLLIQFQNNGVVDDSQLPKDRFSAERLKGVDSTLKIQPAKLEDSAVYLCASSLGREEPQHFGDGTRLSIL.

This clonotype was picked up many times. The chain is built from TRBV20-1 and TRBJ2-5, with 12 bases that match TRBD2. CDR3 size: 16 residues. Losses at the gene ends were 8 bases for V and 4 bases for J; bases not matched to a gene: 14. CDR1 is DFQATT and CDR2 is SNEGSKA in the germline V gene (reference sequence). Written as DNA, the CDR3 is TGCAGTACCTATTCCAATCTAGCGGGAGGGCGAGAGACCCAGTACTTC. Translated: CSTYSNLAGGRETQYF.